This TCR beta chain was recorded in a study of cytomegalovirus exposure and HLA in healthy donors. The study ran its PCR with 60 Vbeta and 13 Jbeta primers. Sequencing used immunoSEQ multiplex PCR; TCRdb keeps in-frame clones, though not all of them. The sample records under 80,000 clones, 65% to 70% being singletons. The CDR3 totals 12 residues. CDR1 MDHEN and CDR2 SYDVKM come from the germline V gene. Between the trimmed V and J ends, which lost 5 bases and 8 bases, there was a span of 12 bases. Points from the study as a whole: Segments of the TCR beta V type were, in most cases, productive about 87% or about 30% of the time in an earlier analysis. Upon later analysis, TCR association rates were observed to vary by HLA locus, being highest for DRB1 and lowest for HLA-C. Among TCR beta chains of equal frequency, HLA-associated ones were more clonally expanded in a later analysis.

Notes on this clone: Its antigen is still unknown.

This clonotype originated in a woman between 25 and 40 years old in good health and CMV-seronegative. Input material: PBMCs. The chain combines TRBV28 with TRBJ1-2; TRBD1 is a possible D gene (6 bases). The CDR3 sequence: CASSPRGRGYTF. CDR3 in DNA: TGTGCCAGCAGTCCCAGGGGAAGGGGCTACACCTTC.